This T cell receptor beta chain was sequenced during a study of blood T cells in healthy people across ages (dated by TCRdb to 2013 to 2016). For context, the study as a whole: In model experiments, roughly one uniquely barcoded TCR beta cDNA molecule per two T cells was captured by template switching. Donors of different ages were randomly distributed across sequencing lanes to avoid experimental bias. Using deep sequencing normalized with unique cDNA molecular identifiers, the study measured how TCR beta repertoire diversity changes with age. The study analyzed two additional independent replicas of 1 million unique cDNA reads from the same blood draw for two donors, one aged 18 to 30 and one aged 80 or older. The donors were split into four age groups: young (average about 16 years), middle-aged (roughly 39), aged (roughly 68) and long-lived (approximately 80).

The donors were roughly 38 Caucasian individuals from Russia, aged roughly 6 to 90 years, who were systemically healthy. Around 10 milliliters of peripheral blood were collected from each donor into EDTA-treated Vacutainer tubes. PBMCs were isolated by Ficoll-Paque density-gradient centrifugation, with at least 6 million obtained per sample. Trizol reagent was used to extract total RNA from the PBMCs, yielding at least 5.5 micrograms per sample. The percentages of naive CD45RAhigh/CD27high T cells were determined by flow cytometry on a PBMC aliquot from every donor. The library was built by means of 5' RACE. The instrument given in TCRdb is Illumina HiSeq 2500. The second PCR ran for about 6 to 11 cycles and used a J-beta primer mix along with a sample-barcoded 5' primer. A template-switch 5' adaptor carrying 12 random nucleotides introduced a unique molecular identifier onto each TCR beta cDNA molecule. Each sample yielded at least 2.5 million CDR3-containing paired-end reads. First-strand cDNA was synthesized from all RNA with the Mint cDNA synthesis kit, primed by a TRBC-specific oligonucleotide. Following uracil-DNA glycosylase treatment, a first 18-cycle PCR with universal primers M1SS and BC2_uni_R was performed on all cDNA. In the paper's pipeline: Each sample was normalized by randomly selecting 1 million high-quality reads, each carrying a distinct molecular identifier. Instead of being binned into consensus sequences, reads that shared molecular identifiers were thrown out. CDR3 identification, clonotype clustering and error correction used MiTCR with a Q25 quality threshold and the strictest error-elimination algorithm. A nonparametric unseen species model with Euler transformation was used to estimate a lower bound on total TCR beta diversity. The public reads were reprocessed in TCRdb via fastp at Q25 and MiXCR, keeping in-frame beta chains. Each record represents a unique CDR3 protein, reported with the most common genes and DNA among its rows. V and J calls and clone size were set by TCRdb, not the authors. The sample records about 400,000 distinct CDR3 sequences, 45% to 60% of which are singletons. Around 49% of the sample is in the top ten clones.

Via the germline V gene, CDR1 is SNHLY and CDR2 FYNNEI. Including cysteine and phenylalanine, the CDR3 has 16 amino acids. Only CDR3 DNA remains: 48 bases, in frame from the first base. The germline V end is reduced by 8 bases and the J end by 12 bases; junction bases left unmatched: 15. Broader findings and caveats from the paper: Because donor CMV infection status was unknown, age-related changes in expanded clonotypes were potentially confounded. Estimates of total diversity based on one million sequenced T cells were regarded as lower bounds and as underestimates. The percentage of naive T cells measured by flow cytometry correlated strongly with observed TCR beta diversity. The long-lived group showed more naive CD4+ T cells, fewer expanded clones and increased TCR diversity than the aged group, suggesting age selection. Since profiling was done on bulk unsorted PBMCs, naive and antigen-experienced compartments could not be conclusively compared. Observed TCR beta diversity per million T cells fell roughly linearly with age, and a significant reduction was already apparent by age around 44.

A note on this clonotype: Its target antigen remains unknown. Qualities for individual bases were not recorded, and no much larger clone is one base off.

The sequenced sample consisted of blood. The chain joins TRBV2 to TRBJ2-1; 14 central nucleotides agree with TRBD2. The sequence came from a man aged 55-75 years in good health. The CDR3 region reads CASRGLAGADRFGQFF. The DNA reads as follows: TGTGCCAGCCGGGGACTAGCGGGGGCCGACCGTTTCGGGCAGTTCTTC. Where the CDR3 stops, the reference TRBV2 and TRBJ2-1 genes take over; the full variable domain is EPEVTQTPSHQVTQMGQEVILRCVPISNHLYFYWYRQILGQKVEFLVSFYNNEISEKSEIFDDQFSVERPDGSNFTLKIRSTKLEDSAMYFCASRGLAGADRFGQFFGPGTRLTVL.